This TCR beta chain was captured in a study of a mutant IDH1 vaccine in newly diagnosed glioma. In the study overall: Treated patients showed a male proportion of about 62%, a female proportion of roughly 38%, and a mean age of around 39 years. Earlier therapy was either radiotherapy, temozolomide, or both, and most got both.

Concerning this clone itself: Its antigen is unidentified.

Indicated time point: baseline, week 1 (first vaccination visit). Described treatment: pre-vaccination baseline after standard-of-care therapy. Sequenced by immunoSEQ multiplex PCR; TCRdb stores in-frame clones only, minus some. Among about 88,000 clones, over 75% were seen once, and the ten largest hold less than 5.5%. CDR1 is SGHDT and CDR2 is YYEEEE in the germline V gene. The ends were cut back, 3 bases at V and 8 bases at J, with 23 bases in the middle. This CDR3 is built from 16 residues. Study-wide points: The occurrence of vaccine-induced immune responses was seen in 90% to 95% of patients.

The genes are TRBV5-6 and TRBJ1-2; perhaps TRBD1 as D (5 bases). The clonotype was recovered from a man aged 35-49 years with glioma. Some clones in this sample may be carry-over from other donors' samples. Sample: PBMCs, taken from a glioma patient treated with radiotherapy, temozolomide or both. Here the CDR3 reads CASSSPGVQSLRGYTF. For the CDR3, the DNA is TGTGCCAGCAGCTCCCCGGGGGTTCAGTCACTGAGAGGCTACACCTTC.